This TCR beta chain stems from a study of T cell repertoires in aging, cancer and after chemotherapy. Across the whole study: Donor ages fell into six groups from 30 or younger up to 70 or older. Healthy donor repertoires were recorded over several months to years and showed clear clonal overlap. The full dataset contained approximately 9.6 million TCR reads.

A mixed TRB-A/B primer pool amplified rearranged TRB by multiplex touch-down PCR. TCRdb reprocessed the multiplex PCR reads via MiXCR and lists one record per CDR3 protein. The sample lists some 5,000 distinct CDR3 sequences, roughly 20% occurring once. Germline-derived CDR1 and CDR2 are SGHTS and YDEGEE. This CDR3 is built from 12 residues. V shed 4 bases and J shed 11 bases, with 13 bases lying between them. Amplification of TCR beta used genomic DNA extracted from peripheral blood. Sequencing input: blood. This TCR was sampled from a human donor in good health. The donor label of this sample is uncertain. The rearrangement joins TRBV5-8 to TRBJ1-5, with D tentatively TRBD1 (6 bases). The CDR3 here is CASSLPRGAQHF. The CDR3 DNA reads as TGTGCCAGCAGCCTACCTAGGGGGGCCCAGCATTTT.